This T cell receptor (beta chain) derives from a study of cytomegalovirus exposure and HLA in healthy donors (dated by TCRdb to 2016 to 2017). Regarding the research as a whole: An earlier analysis of a few hundred of the donors reported around 280 Gb of sequence data and 117 million unique TCR beta sequences obtained from roughly 180 million T cells. To predict cytomegalovirus infection status, the study combined high-throughput TCR immunosequencing, statistical association of individual TCRs with disease status, and machine learning. A later analysis re-examined previously published TCR beta repertoires from 610 or so donors and added high-resolution HLA genotyping to investigate patterns of TCR occurrence. The study profiled the T cell repertoires of more than 500 subjects by immunosequencing and related them to cytomegalovirus serostatus. The study aimed to test whether cataloging public T cell receptors could reveal signatures of past pathogen exposure. Typing coverage varied by locus: roughly 629-630 donors for A, B, C, DRB1 and DQB1; some 520 for DQA1; some 610 for DPA1; roughly 450 for DPB1. Across some 400 genotyped donors of the cohort, an average of roughly 200,000 unique TCR beta nucleotide sequences per donor were sequenced, and about a sixth of those sequences were non-productive. Approximately 300 gigabases of sequencing data and tens of millions of unique TCR sequences made up an early release that covered several hundred HLA-typed donors. Several DR-DQ haplotypes were handled as single units for association and clustering because linkage in the cohort was strong. Besides the first cohort of around 670 subjects, a separate validation cohort made up of roughly 120 different subjects was used. An earlier analysis of approximately 640 of the donors applied high-throughput TCR beta sequencing to assess whether each TCR beta V gene segment acted as functional or pseudogenic. The later analysis used no new phenotypic data to find candidate immune exposures, relying instead on TCR beta sequences and their occurrence across donors. A later genetic analysis used genome-wide SNP genotypes for about 60% of the roughly 700 donors, treating that subset as a discovery cohort. Every discovery cohort repertoire had been produced on one sequencing platform. Donor age, sex, ethnicity and CMV serostatus were compiled alongside the repertoire data. Class I and class II HLA loci were covered by the typing at four-digit resolution. Of the approximately 370 genotyped donors, 81% were placed in the genetic ancestry cluster associated with self-reported Caucasian donors.

As for this clone: Its antigen is still unknown. Qualities for individual bases were not recorded, and no much larger clone is one base off.

Points the paper makes about the study in general: A cluster of highly shared sequence variants was judged likely to be a technical artifact of the sequencing pipeline. Because the 87-base-pair reads could not distinguish some IMGT-functional V segments, including TRBV6-2 and TRBV6-3, those segments were excluded. Compared with equally common non-associated chains, HLA-associated TCR beta chains in a later analysis were more clonally expanded and had lower generation probabilities. Over 15 rarely observed V segments, including chromosome 9 orphons, were excluded from the earlier analysis of about 610 of the donors because counts were too low. A few of the identified cytomegalovirus-associated TCR beta chains were confirmed in vitro to be specific for cytomegalovirus antigens. Most CMV-associated TCR beta chains appeared to be HLA-restricted in a later analysis, and the HLA associations seemed to be driven largely by CMV exposure. In this cohort, only TCR beta chains were sequenced, and detectable features were limited by the absence of alpha or paired-chain data. A further reported finding was that TCR beta sequences accurately predicted the HLA-A and HLA-B alleles for most subjects in the first cohort. V-gene and J-gene trimming of TCR beta chains was associated with a missense DCLRE1C variant in a later genetic analysis, and the association was replicated in an independent cohort. In an earlier analysis of some 640 of the donors, most TCR beta V segments were observed in productive rearrangements about 90% or about 30% of the time, broadly matching IMGT annotations. In a later analysis, several top co-occurrence clusters were reported to appear linked to parvovirus B19, influenza, CMV and Epstein-Barr virus. In a later analysis, the rate of TCR association differed among HLA loci, with DRB1 alleles having the most associated TCRs and HLA-C alleles having the fewest. According to a later genetic analysis, donors in an Asian-associated ancestry cluster had fewer N-insertions in productive TCRs than the approximately 690-donor mean. Linkage disequilibrium might explain the correlated functional status among segregating V segments, but an unknown experimental factor could not be ruled out. According to the authors, the approach could potentially be generalized to other disease states and immunological phenotypes. Strong co-occurrence of HLA alleles, especially DR and DQ, made assigning TCR associations to individual alleles difficult. CMV serostatus was the only immune exposure information available for the cohort. The classifier was reported to diagnose cytomegalovirus status with high specificity and sensitivity in both the original and validation cohorts. Because some donors lacked HLA typing at each locus, the association tests relied only on the typed subset. Sequencing depth was assumed to be roughly uniform across donors in the presence/absence analyses, though that assumption may not hold. At a false discovery rate of 0.05, a later analysis linked approximately 18,000 TCR beta sequences to specific HLA alleles. Most TCR sequences were seen in very few donors, while some public TCRs were found in many individuals. The study gave a list of under 200 TCR beta chains associated with cytomegalovirus.

The cohort comprised approximately 700 healthy bone marrow donors. At the time of sampling, all cohort members were nominally healthy, though unrecorded immune exposures were likely present. The donor tested CMV seronegative, placing the donor among the approximately 400 seronegative members of the cohort. A peripheral blood sample was collected from each donor, and TCR beta sequencing was performed on peripheral blood mononuclear cells. Genomic DNA was extracted from the blood cell samples with the Qiagen DNeasy Blood Extraction Kit. Preparation of the library involved the immunoSEQ multiplex PCR assay. A mixture of 60 forward primers for TCR Vbeta segments and 13 reverse primers for TCR Jbeta segments was used in the multiplex PCR. Amplification of the CDR3 region of rearranged TCR beta genes was performed with a multiplex PCR assay on genomic DNA. On the Illumina HiSeq System, the amplified TCR beta libraries were sequenced as 87-base-pair reads. The study's processing was this. In a later analysis, tens of millions of unique TCR beta chains were counted across the 666 repertoires, and roughly 10 million of these chains were shared by at least two donors. To remove PCR and sequencing errors, raw reads were error-corrected and collapsed into unique sequences using a nearest-neighbor algorithm that merged closely related sequences. Alignment of CDR3 sequences to IMGT reference sequences was used to assign V, D and J gene segments. For a sequence to be retained, a match of at least six nucleotides to both a V gene segment and a J gene segment was required. A rearrangement counted as productive if the CDR3 had no stop codons and remained in frame with V and J, and every other rearrangement counted as non-productive. Following IMGT convention, CDR3 was defined as the stretch from the second conserved V-encoded cysteine up to the conserved J-encoded phenylalanine. The earlier analysis of some 600 of the donors excluded sequences that lacked an unambiguous match to a single V gene segment. An earlier analysis of 587 of the donors called V segments functional above 56.7% productive rearrangements and segregating when the between-donor standard deviation exceeded 5%. A statistical classification framework was developed to diagnose cytomegalovirus status using the catalog of TCR beta chain sequences. In a later analysis, V and J genes were assigned by comparing TCR nucleotide sequences against IMGT/GENE-DB human TR gene sequences. Using the TCRdist pipeline, a later analysis assigned CDR3 sequences along with most-parsimonious VDJ recombination scenarios. In a later analysis, each TCR beta chain was defined by its CDR3 amino acid sequence together with its V-gene family, and reads without a unique V-gene family were excluded. A later analysis removed 592 highly shared, low-generation-probability nucleotide sequences to deal with suspected cross-contamination and a sequencing artifact. In a later analysis, a clonal expansion index was calculated for each public chain from normalized within-repertoire ranks of inferred template counts. In a later analysis, generation probabilities were computed with a VDJ recombination model fitted to out-of-frame rearrangements, and the resulting probabilities were checked against IGoR. In a later analysis, TCR-TCR, TCR-HLA and TCR-CMV co-occurrence was scored with hypergeometric tests, and a repertoire-size bias correction was applied to TCR pairs. To estimate false discovery rates, a later analysis permuted the HLA or CMV assignments 20 times. A later analysis grouped co-occurring TCRs with DBSCAN, adding TCRdist sequence similarity when clustering within HLA-allele-positive subsets. Repertoires with fewer than 30,000 or more than 120,000 public chains, plus five repertoires with anomalous nucleotide sharing, were excluded from co-occurrence clustering. TCRdb took this table from immuneACCESS and kept in-frame rearrangements with V and J called. Such tables lack part of the clones; where checked against another copy, unresolved V genes explain under half of the gap, and the rest is unexplained. D and trimming come from the DNA, and the V and J calls and clone size come from that table. The sample includes about 130,000 clones, with 84% observed a single time. 2% to 3% of the sample goes to the ten largest clones.

Inclusive of the bounding cysteine and phenylalanine, the CDR3 is 16 residues long. Here the CDR3 DNA is all that survives: 48 bases in frame from base 1. The germline V gene (reference sequence) specifies SEHNR as CDR1 and FQNEAQ as CDR2. Trimming costs V 1 base and J 3 bases, and their ends lie 15 bases apart. The TCR comes from a man aged 50-59 years in good health and CMV-seronegative. This chain joins TRBV7-9 to TRBJ1-1; the D gene assignment is ambiguous. Source material: PBMCs. CDR3 protein: CASSLGEPVFDTEAFF. The DNA is as follows: TGTGCCAGCAGCTTAGGGGAGCCGGTTTTCGACACTGAAGCTTTCTTT.